Below are 24 T cell receptor beta chains sequenced from a single sample in a study of T cell responses to AZD1222 COVID-19 vaccine. This table comes from immunoSEQ multiplex PCR, and its TCRdb copy is limited to in-frame clones, with some not included. This table holds 150,000 to 200,000 clones, roughly 93% found once. Source: peripheral blood, taken on day 0 of AZD1222 vaccination. Receptor source: an adult in good health.

This chain joins TRBV7-2 and TRBJ1-5; D remains unclear. V shed 3 bases and J shed 7 bases, with 16 bases lying between them. Germline CDR1 SGHTA, CDR2 FQGNSA. CDR3 size: 15 residues. CDR3 sequence: CASSFGVREGQPQHF. For the CDR3, the DNA is TGTGCCAGCAGCTTTGGTGTCCGGGAAGGGCAGCCCCAGCATTTT.

This clone appeared once. The chain is built from TRBV5-4 and TRBJ2-7, with 9 bases lining up with TRBD1. CDR3 size: 14 residues. Germline assignment: CDR1 SGHNT and CDR2 YYREEE (reference sequence). Unmatched junction bases numbered 5, after V lost 4 bases and J lost 3 bases. The CDR3 is CASSSPGQGYEQYF. The DNA of the CDR3 is TGTGCCAGCAGCAGCCCGGGACAGGGCTACGAGCAGTACTTC. Based on the CDR3 plus reference TRBV5-4 and TRBJ2-7, the full variable domain is ETGVTQSPTHLIKTRGQQVTLRCSSQSGHNTVSWYQQALGQGPQFIFQYYREEENGRGNFPPRFSGLQFPNYSSELNVNALELDDSALYLCASSSPGQGYEQYFGPGTRLTVT.

This sequence joins TRBV4-3 and TRBJ1-5; D unclear. CDR3 length: 15 residues. V gave up 1 base and J gave up 5 bases, with 12 bases separating them. Germline V lookup: CDR1 LGHNA, CDR2 YSLEER. In DNA form, the CDR3 reads TGCGCCAGCAGCCAAGGGACCGGGTTCGATCAGCCCCAGCATTTT. This sequence encodes CASSQGTGFDQPQHF.

This sequence joins TRBV5-4 and TRBJ1-2, with unresolved D. V was pared by 1 base and J by 3 bases, with 13 bases between. The CDR3 sequence is 15 residues long. CDR1 is SGHNT and CDR2 is YYREEE in the germline V gene (reference sequence). The DNA of the CDR3 is TGTGCCAGCAGCTTGTCGAGTGACGCGGACTATGGCTACACCTTC. This gives the protein CASSLSSDADYGYTF.

The V gene is TRBV2, the J gene TRBJ2-2; 13 bases agree with TRBD2. Germline CDR1 SNHLY, CDR2 FYNNEI. This CDR3 is built from 16 residues. V trimming: 7 bases; J trimming: 4 bases; junction bases outside the gene matches: 6. The CDR3, as DNA: TGTGCCAGCAAGAAACTAGCGGGGGGGCCCACCGGGGAGCTGTTTTTT. Amino acids: CASKKLAGGPTGELFF.

This clone appeared a single time. The rearrangement links TRBV5-6 to TRBJ2-7, with TRBD1 matching 9 bases. With V trimmed by 6 bases and J by 0 bases, 7 bases remained unmatched. The CDR3 loop spans 15 amino acids. CDR1 is SGHDT and CDR2 is YYEEEE in the germline V gene. The CDR3 nucleotides read TGTGCCAGCAAGACTGCGGACAGGGGCTCCTACGAGCAGTACTTC. Translating gives CASKTADRGSYEQYF.

This clone was picked up a small number of times. The gene calls are TRBV28 and TRBJ2-2; unclear D gene. Germline CDR1 and CDR2: MDHEN and SYDVKM. V was clipped by 5 bases and J by 5 bases, with 15 bases between them. This CDR3 is built from 15 residues. CDR3 sequence (DNA): TGTGCCAGCAGTACTCCGGGCCGCTTGACCGGGGAGCTGTTTTTT. This translates into CASSTPGRLTGELFF. Filled out from reference TRBV28 and TRBJ2-2, the complete variable domain reads DVKVTQSSRYLVKRTGEKVFLECVQDMDHENMFWYRQDPGLGLRLIYFSYDVKMKEKGDIPEGYSVSREKKERFSLILESASTNQTSMYLCASSTPGRLTGELFFGEGSRLTVL.

The chain uses TRBV5-6 and TRBJ2-2; 8 bases are shared with TRBD2. This CDR3 is 16 amino acids long. V dropped 4 bases and J dropped 3; count of bases not matched to a gene: 8. Per the germline V gene, CDR1 is SGHDT and CDR2 is YYEEEE. The CDR3 DNA sequence: TGTGCCAGCAGCAGAATAAACGGGAGGGACACCGGGGAGCTGTTTTTT. This translates into CASSRINGRDTGELFF.

This chain uses TRBV5-6 with TRBJ2-5; a possible D gene is TRBD2 (6 bases). In germline, CDR1 is SGHDT, CDR2 YYEEEE. The length of the CDR3 is 16 residues. Trimming left V 0 bases short and J 2 bases short, with 14 bases between. The CDR3 reads CASSLADGSRQETQYF. The DNA of the CDR3 is TGTGCCAGCAGCTTGGCCGACGGGAGCCGTCAAGAGACCCAGTACTTC.

This chain connects TRBV7-2 to TRBJ2-7; maybe TRBD1 (6 bases). Germline CDR1 and CDR2: SGHTA and FQGNSA. Deletions cut 5 bases from V and 3 bases from J, with 14 bases between. This CDR3 is 14 amino acids long. CDR3 bases: TGTGCCAGCAGCGGTACAGGGATTCTCTACGAGCAGTACTTC. Protein: CASSGTGILYEQYF.

The chain is built from TRBV3-1 (or the pseudogene TRBV3-2) and TRBJ2-7, with TRBD2 identical over 11 bases. CDR3 length equals 15 residues. Looked up from germline, CDR1 is LGHDT and CDR2 is YNNKEL (reference sequence). Trimming at V came to 1 base and at J to 6 bases, leaving 5 bases not matched to a gene. CDR3 amino acids: CASSQVGTSGAEQYF. The CDR3 DNA follows: TGTGCCAGCAGCCAAGTCGGGACTAGCGGCGCCGAGCAGTACTTC.

The chain couples TRBV11-2 to TRBJ2-5; 12 bases match TRBD2. This CDR3 comprises 15 residues. Germline CDR1 and CDR2: SGHAT and FQNNGV. V gave up 5 bases and J gave up 2 bases; unmatched junction bases: 3. CDR3 loop: CASSHGLAGQETQYF. CDR3 DNA sequence: TGTGCCAGCAGCCACGGACTAGCGGGGCAAGAGACCCAGTACTTC.

The genes are TRBV24-1 and TRBJ2-7; D ambiguous. The length of the CDR3 is 16 residues. Trimming took off 4 bases at V and 2 bases at J, with 17 bases between the two ends. Germline CDR1 KGHDR, CDR2 SFDVKD. CDR3 coding DNA: TGTGCCACCAGTGACCCTGGAAGAACGGGCGCCTACGAGCAGTACTTC. Its translation is CATSDPGRTGAYEQYF.

The V and J genes are TRBV7-9 and TRBJ1-1; 7 bases are shared with TRBD1. The junction had 2 bases not matched to a gene; V was cut back by 0 bases and J by 7 bases. The germline V gene encodes CDR1 SEHNR and CDR2 FQNEAQ (reference sequence). This CDR3 is 13 amino acids long. As DNA, the CDR3 is TGTGCCAGCAGCTTAGCGGGACAGATTGAAGCTTTCTTT. Translation: CASSLAGQIEAFF.

This clone was seen only a few times. The rearrangement links TRBV2 to TRBJ2-3, with 12 bases that match TRBD2. The CDR3 runs to 17 residues. The V gene's germline CDR1 is SNHLY and CDR2 FYNNEI. V lost 5 bases to trimming and J lost 0 bases; unmatched junction nucleotides: 6. CDR3 nucleotide sequence: TGTGCCAGCAGTACGGGACTAGCGGGTAGAAGCACAGATACGCAGTATTTT. Amino acids: CASSTGLAGRSTDTQYF.

The chain joins TRBV11-1 to TRBJ2-7; no reliable D call. Germline V gene lookup returns CDR1 SGHAT and CDR2 FQDESV (reference sequence). The germline V and J ends were trimmed by 4 bases and 1 base, with 11 bases remaining between them. The CDR3 is 14 residues long. In DNA, the CDR3 is TGTGCCAGCAGCTGGCAGCCCGAATCCTACGAGCAGTACTTC. Translation gives CASSWQPESYEQYF.

V is TRBV28 and J is TRBJ2-7; D is possibly TRBD2 (6 bases). Germline values: CDR1 MDHEN, CDR2 SYDVKM. This CDR3 spans 14 amino acids. The V gene lost 2 bases and the J gene lost 6 bases, with 14 bases spanning the gap. CDR3 coding DNA: TGTGCCAGCAGTTTACAACTAGCTACTACCGAGCAGTACTTC. Its translation: CASSLQLATTEQYF.

This chain connects TRBV6-5 to TRBJ1-5; 9 bases align to TRBD1. This CDR3 is 13 amino acids long. V lost 6 bases, J lost 7 bases, and 4 bases stayed unmatched. Germline CDR1 reads MNHEY; CDR2 reads SVGAGI. As DNA, the CDR3 is TGTGCCAGCAGACAGGGGGCGGGACAGCCCCAGCATTTT. Encoded protein: CASRQGAGQPQHF.

This sequence joins TRBV19 and TRBJ1-5, with TRBD1 matching over 8 bases. The V gene end was trimmed by 3 bases and the J gene end by 0 bases; junction bases not matched to a gene: 4. This CDR3 has 16 residues. The germline gives CDR1 LNHDA, CDR2 SQIVND (reference sequence). CDR3 sequence (DNA): TGTGCCAGTAGTATTGGGACAGGAAATAGCAATCAGCCCCAGCATTTT. It yields the protein CASSIGTGNSNQPQHF.

This clone was recorded only once. V gene TRBV6-5 combines with J gene TRBJ2-7, with TRBD1 matching 10 bases. This CDR3 region has 16 residues. V trimming: 4 bases; J trimming: 1 base; junction bases outside the gene matches: 7. Germline V gene lookup returns CDR1 MNHEY and CDR2 SVGAGI. Written as DNA, the CDR3 is TGTGCCAGCAGTTTGACGACAGGGGGCATATCCTACGAGCAGTACTTC. It is translated as CASSLTTGGISYEQYF.

The rearrangement links TRBV21-1 to TRBJ2-2; the table's D call, TRBD2, was not checked against the DNA. TRBV21-1 is a listed pseudogene. CDR3 length: 15 amino acids. In nucleotides, the CDR3 is TGTGCCAGCAGCCCAGGGACTTTCCGGGCCGGGGAGCTGTTTTTT. It codes for CASSPGTFRAGELFF.

This chain uses TRBV6-5 with TRBJ1-1; D gene uncertain. The CDR3 extends over 14 amino acids. CDR1 is MNHEY and CDR2 is SVGAGI in the germline V gene. The V end lost 7 bases, the J end lost 0 bases, and 12 bases lay between the germline ends. The CDR3 nucleotides read TGTGCCAGCAACCAAGCCGGGGTGAACACTGAAGCTTTCTTT. Residues: CASNQAGVNTEAFF.

The V gene is TRBV12-2, the J gene TRBJ2-1; the table's D gene call, TRBD2, was not cross checked with the DNA. TRBV12-2 is a listed pseudogene. CDR3 length: 16 residues. CDR3 nucleotide sequence: TGTGCAAGTCGCCCTAGACCGCTCAGCTCCTACAATGAGCAGTTCTTC. Translation gives CASRPRPLSSYNEQFF.

This clone was seen a single time. The gene calls are TRBV3-1 (or the pseudogene TRBV3-2) and TRBJ2-2, with D possibly matching TRBD2 (5 bases). V lost 1 base, J lost 3 bases, and 21 bases lay in between. There are 19 residues in the CDR3. Germline V gene sequence: CDR1 LGHDT, CDR2 YNNKEL (reference sequence). CDR3 nucleotide sequence: TGTGCCAGCAGCCAAGTGGAGTGGAGAATCTACGGGGACACCGGGGAGCTGTTTTTT. Protein sequence: CASSQVEWRIYGDTGELFF.